These 32 T cell receptor beta chains were all obtained from the same sample, sequenced in a study of cytomegalovirus exposure and HLA in healthy donors. PCR involved 60 Vbeta and 13 Jbeta primers. Profiled with immunoSEQ multiplex PCR; TCRdb holds only in-frame clones, not every one. Its listing shows about 140,000 clones. Sequenced sample: PBMCs. The receptors were sampled from a man in his forties in good health and CMV-seronegative.

Points on this clone: Its ends do not fully match the called genes, so a read error is possible. V and J are TRBV5-3 and TRBJ1-1; D gene unclear. TRBV5-3 is filed as an ORF, its function uncertain. This CDR3 is 9 amino acids long. This CDR3 reads CARSTNTLF. For the CDR3, the DNA is TGTGCCAGAAGCACCAACACCCTTTTT.

The V call is TRBV4-2, the J call TRBJ2-1; TRBD2 matches 8 bases. V lost 1 base to trimming and J lost 6 bases; unmatched junction nucleotides: 11. The CDR3 has 17 residues. Germline V gene sequence: CDR1 LGHNA, CDR2 YNFKEQ. CDR3 nucleotide sequence: TGTGCCAGCAGCCAAGCCTTGACCGGGGGGGGTGTCAATGAGCAGTTCTTC. Amino acid sequence: CASSQALTGGGVNEQFF.

V and J are TRBV19 and TRBJ2-5; TRBD2 agrees at 12 bases. This CDR3 is built from 16 residues. Looked up from germline, CDR1 is LNHDA and CDR2 is SQIVND (reference sequence). Germline trimming cut 4 bases from V and 5 bases from J; bases unmatched to any gene: 8. CDR3 in amino acids: CASSTRTSGVGETQYF. The CDR3 coding sequence is TGTGCCAGTAGTACTAGGACTAGCGGGGTCGGGGAGACCCAGTACTTC.

The chain uses TRBV7-2 and TRBJ1-6; 7 bases line up with TRBD1. J lost 9 bases, V lost 5 bases, and 4 bases had no gene match. In germline, CDR1 is SGHTA, CDR2 FQGNSA. The CDR3 has 13 residues. As DNA, the CDR3 is TGTGCCAGCAGCACCGGGACAGTTTCACCCCTCCACTTT. Translation: CASSTGTVSPLHF.

The gene calls are TRBV29-1 and TRBJ2-2, with TRBD1 as a possible D gene (6 bases). Trimming took off 4 bases at V and 0 bases at J, with 15 bases between the two ends. This CDR3 is 16 amino acids long. Germline V gives CDR1 SQVTM, CDR2 ANQGSEA. CDR3 sequence reads: CSVVPQGHPNTGELFF. CDR3 DNA sequence: TGCAGCGTTGTGCCTCAGGGACACCCGAACACCGGGGAGCTGTTTTTT.

A word on this clone: One end of the junction fails to match germline, which may point to a read error. DNA for the CDR3: TGCGCCGGCAGCAAGCCAGACTACGATATGGATGAGCAGTTCTTC. Translated: CAGSKPDYDMDEQFF. The rearrangement uses TRBV5-1 and TRBJ2-1; tentative D call: TRBD2 (5 bases). Germline V CDR1 and CDR2: SGHRS, YFSETQ. The CDR3 has 15 amino acids.

The chain has TRBV11-2 and TRBJ1-4, with D unclear. Germline CDR1 SGHAT, CDR2 FQNNGV. Trimming left V 0 bases short and J 8 bases short, with 13 bases between. The CDR3 covers 15 residues. The CDR3: CASSLEGRLVEKLFF. CDR3 in DNA: TGTGCCAGCAGCTTAGAAGGCAGGCTGGTCGAAAAACTGTTTTTT.

DNA for the CDR3: TGTGCCAGCAGGGGGACAGGGGGAAACTATGGCTACACCTTC. Protein: CASRGTGGNYGYTF. This rearrangement joins TRBV2 to TRBJ1-2, with 11 bases matching TRBD1. Germline V CDR1 and CDR2: SNHLY, FYNNEI. The CDR3 runs 14 residues. The V segment lost 6 bases and the J segment 2 bases; nucleotides outside the gene matches: 2.

The chain combines TRBV20-1 with TRBJ2-5; D is ambiguous. In germline, CDR1 is DFQATT, CDR2 SNEGSKA (reference sequence). Trimming left V 2 bases short and J 5 bases short, with 6 bases between. The CDR3 is 11 amino acids. The CDR3, as DNA: TGCAGTGCTAGACCCCAGGAGACCCAGTACTTC. Its protein is CSARPQETQYF.

The chain employs TRBV5-4 and TRBJ1-1, with 7 bases fitting TRBD1. This CDR3 has 16 amino acids. CDR1 SGHNT and CDR2 YYREEE come from the germline V gene (reference sequence). The V gene end was trimmed by 0 bases and the J gene end by 6 bases; junction bases not matched to a gene: 11. This CDR3 is CASSLDRGSGWAEAFF. CDR3 in DNA: TGTGCCAGCAGCTTGGACAGGGGAAGCGGATGGGCTGAAGCTTTCTTT. The whole variable domain, filled in from reference TRBV5-4 and TRBJ1-1, reads ETGVTQSPTHLIKTRGQQVTLRCSSQSGHNTVSWYQQALGQGPQFIFQYYREEENGRGNFPPRFSGLQFPNYSSELNVNALELDDSALYLCASSLDRGSGWAEAFFGQGTRLTVV.

The chain couples TRBV6-4 to TRBJ2-1; 7 nucleotides line up with TRBD1. The V gene's germline CDR1 is MRHNA and CDR2 SNTAGT. The CDR3 sequence is 17 residues long. V lost 0 bases, J lost 5 bases, and 10 bases stayed unmatched. CDR3 coding DNA: TGTGCCAGCAGTGACTCTTATGACAGGGTTCGTAACAATGAGCAGTTCTTC. Its translation is CASSDSYDRVRNNEQFF.

The chain combines TRBV19 with TRBJ1-3; 8 positions agree with TRBD1. There are 14 residues in the CDR3. The germline CDR1 and CDR2 sequences are LNHDA and SQIVND (reference sequence). With V trimmed by 5 bases and J by 6 bases, 6 bases remained unmatched. The CDR3 DNA reads TGTGCCAGTAGTTCTGGACAGGGTGCAAACACCATATATTTT. Amino acid sequence: CASSSGQGANTIYF. The entire variable domain, with the rest obtained from reference TRBV19 and TRBJ1-3, is as follows: DGGITQSPKYLFRKEGQNVTLSCEQNLNHDAMYWYRQDPGQGLRLIYYSQIVNDFQKGDIAEGYSVSREKKESFPLTVTSAQKNPTAFYLCASSSGQGANTIYFGEGSWLTVV.

The V and J genes are TRBV7-9 and TRBJ2-1, with a weak D call TRBD2 (5 bases). Germline V CDR1 and CDR2: SEHNR, FQNEAQ (reference sequence). Trimming cost V 5 bases and J 15 bases, with 20 bases left between them. The CDR3 is 13 amino acids. The CDR3 DNA follows: TGTGCCAGCAGCCATATCGGGAACTCTGAGGCGTTCTTC. Translated: CASSHIGNSEAFF.

J is TRBJ1-5 and V is TRBV4-3; D may be TRBD1 (6 bases). CDR1 is LGHNA, CDR2 YSLEER, per germline. This CDR3 is built from 16 residues. Trimming cost V 4 bases and J 3 bases, with 16 bases left between them. The CDR3 loop reads CASSLGGGGTNQPQHF. CDR3 sequence (DNA): TGCGCCAGCAGCCTTGGGGGAGGGGGTACCAATCAGCCCCAGCATTTT.

The J gene is TRBJ2-2, the V gene TRBV19, with D perhaps matching TRBD2 (5 bases). CDR1 is LNHDA, CDR2 SQIVND, per germline (reference sequence). Between the trimmed V and J ends, which lost 7 bases and 4 bases, there was a span of 16 bases. This CDR3 comprises 15 residues. This chain's CDR3 is CASTSSREVTGELFF. The CDR3 region has the DNA TGTGCCAGTACTTCCTCCCGGGAAGTCACCGGGGAGCTGTTTTTT.

CDR3 nucleotides: TGTGCCAGCAGCTTCGCGGGGGGGAGTTATTCACCCCTCCACTTT. Amino acids: CASSFAGGSYSPLHF. The rearrangement uses TRBV7-9 and TRBJ1-6; D is possibly TRBD1 (5 bases). This CDR3 is built from 15 residues. Germline V gene lookup returns CDR1 SEHNR and CDR2 FQNEAQ (reference sequence). The germline V and J ends were trimmed by 3 bases and 8 bases, with 14 bases remaining between them.

On this clone: This CDR3 is also generated by other DNA sequences in the sample. The chain carries TRBV7-2 and TRBJ1-5; D unclear. Deletions cut 0 bases from V and 4 bases from J, with 10 bases between. Germline CDR1 and CDR2: SGHTA and FQGNSA. The CDR3 has 15 amino acids. The DNA of the CDR3 is TGTGCCAGCAGCTTAGCGCAGGATCGAAATCAGCCCCAGCATTTT. It codes for CASSLAQDRNQPQHF.

This chain connects TRBV2 to TRBJ2-7, with 11 bases matching TRBD2. Per germline, CDR1 SNHLY and CDR2 FYNNEI. V lost 6 bases to trimming and J lost 3 bases; unmatched junction nucleotides: 7. The CDR3 runs 15 residues. The CDR3 is CASRLAGGMIYEQYF. Written as DNA, the CDR3 is TGTGCCAGCAGATTAGCGGGGGGGATGATCTACGAGCAGTACTTC.

V gene TRBV18 combines with J gene TRBJ2-1, with 8 bases aligning to TRBD2. The germline V gene has CDR1 KGHSH and CDR2 LQKENI. After removal of 2 bases from V and 0 bases from J, the junction contained 0 bases not matched to a gene. The CDR3 spans 15 residues. The CDR3 DNA follows: TGTGCCAGCTCACCAGGGACTAGCTCCTACAATGAGCAGTTCTTC. Residues: CASSPGTSSYNEQFF.

The rearrangement uses TRBV10-3 and TRBJ2-1, with 7 bases fitting TRBD1. Germline V lookup: CDR1 ENHRY, CDR2 SYGVKD. The trim removed 4 bases at V and 5 bases at J, leaving 8 bases unmatched. The CDR3 totals 15 residues. CDR3 in DNA: TGTGCCATCAGTGGCAAGGGGGCGTTCGACAATGAGCAGTTCTTC. Protein sequence: CAISGKGAFDNEQFF.

This chain connects TRBV6-5 to TRBJ2-7; 8 bases are shared with TRBD1. With 5 bases clipped from V and 5 bases from J, the junction kept 11 bases outside the gene matches. The CDR3 totals 15 residues. From germline, CDR1 is MNHEY and CDR2 SVGAGI. Written as DNA, the CDR3 is TGTGCCAGCAGTCCAGGACGGACAGGGCGAGACGAGCAGTACTTC. It specifies CASSPGRTGRDEQYF.

The chain carries TRBV7-8 and TRBJ2-3; 8 positions agree with TRBD2. V gave up 5 bases and J gave up 3 bases; unmatched junction bases: 7. This CDR3 contains 15 residues. Germline V gives CDR1 SGHVS, CDR2 FQNEAQ. The CDR3 loop reads CASSPGGGLTDTQYF. The CDR3 DNA follows: TGTGCCAGCAGCCCCGGGGGGGGGCTGACAGATACGCAGTATTTT.

CDR3 DNA sequence: TGTGCCAGCAGCCCCCGACCTAGCGGGGGGGCCAATGAGCAGTTCTTC. Its protein product is CASSPRPSGGANEQFF. V usage is TRBV9 and J usage is TRBJ2-1, with 12 bases identical to TRBD2. After removal of 4 bases from V and 6 bases from J, the junction contained 8 bases not matched to a gene. Germline CDR1 SGDLS, CDR2 YYNGEE. The CDR3 loop spans 16 amino acids. The whole variable domain, remainder taken from reference TRBV9 and TRBJ2-1, is DSGVTQTPKHLITATGQRVTLRCSPRSGDLSVYWYQQSLDQGLQFLIQYYNGEERAKGNILERFSAQQFPDLHSELNLSSLELGDSALYFCASSPRPSGGANEQFFGPGTRLTVL.

This chain uses TRBV5-1 with TRBJ2-1; a weak D match, TRBD2 (7 bases). The CDR3 has 15 amino acids. Trimming took off 7 bases at V and 6 bases at J, with 20 bases between the two ends. CDR1 is SGHRS, CDR2 YFSETQ, per germline. DNA of the CDR3: TGCGCCAGCGCTATAGAGGGGGGGGAAGGCAATGAGCAGTTCTTC. Protein sequence: CASAIEGGEGNEQFF.

V gene TRBV5-1 combines with J gene TRBJ2-5; the D gene is possibly TRBD2 (5 bases). The germline CDR1 and CDR2 sequences are SGHRS and YFSETQ. Trimming shortened V by 0 bases and J by 4 bases, and 10 bases separated the two germline ends. This CDR3 is 14 amino acids long. In nucleotides, the CDR3 is TGCGCCAGCAGCTTGGCCGTTGGGAGAGAGACCCAGTACTTC. Protein sequence: CASSLAVGRETQYF.

The chain has TRBV6-5 and TRBJ1-3, with D possibly being TRBD1 (5 bases). From germline, CDR1 is MNHEY and CDR2 SVGAGI. The CDR3 contains 14 residues. Trimming cost V 2 bases and J 4 bases, with 9 bases left between them. DNA for the CDR3: TGTGCCAGCAGTTACGGGGCAGGGGGAAACACCATATATTTT. This codes for CASSYGAGGNTIYF.

This chain uses TRBV19 with TRBJ2-7, with 9 bases identical to TRBD1. Germline V gives CDR1 LNHDA, CDR2 SQIVND (reference sequence). The CDR3 contains 17 residues. V shed 5 bases, J shed 6 bases, and the junction held 17 bases outside the gene matches. Here the CDR3 DNA reads TGTGCCAGTAGTCTCGTCCCGGGACAGGGAGAGTTTTCCGAGCAGTACTTC. This gives the protein CASSLVPGQGEFSEQYF.

The chain employs TRBV7-8 and TRBJ2-6; perhaps TRBD1 as D (6 bases). CDR1 and CDR2 (germline): SGHVS, FQNEAQ. Trimming shortened V by 5 bases and J by 1 base, and 9 bases separated the two germline ends. The CDR3 is 15 residues long. For the CDR3, the DNA is TGTGCCAGCAGCCTTGACAGGTCTGGGGCCAACGTCCTGACTTTC. Amino acids: CASSLDRSGANVLTF.

The gene calls are TRBV5-1 and TRBJ2-3; 7 bases fit TRBD1. V was clipped by 1 base and J by 4 bases; unmatched bases: 3. The CDR3 is made up of 14 amino acids. Germline V gene data show CDR1 as SGHRS and CDR2 as YFSETQ. The CDR3 nucleotides are TGCGCCAGCAGCTTGAAGGGGGCTGCAGATACGCAGTATTTT. It codes for CASSLKGAADTQYF. Using reference TRBV5-1 and TRBJ2-3 for the parts outside the CDR3, the full variable domain is KAGVTQTPRYLIKTRGQQVTLSCSPISGHRSVSWYQQTPGQGLQFLFEYFSETQRNKGNFPGRFSGRQFSNSRSEMNVSTLELGDSALYLCASSLKGAADTQYFGPGTRLTVL.

The chain combines TRBV2 with TRBJ1-4, with 9 bases lining up with TRBD1. The CDR3 loop spans 15 amino acids. The J segment lost 11 bases and the V segment lost 3 bases, leaving 10 bases of the junction unmatched. Germline CDR1 is SNHLY and CDR2 is FYNNEI. The CDR3 spells CASSEQGQGVGKLFF. CDR3 coding DNA: TGTGCCAGCAGTGAGCAGGGACAGGGAGTGGGTAAACTGTTTTTT.

This rearrangement joins TRBV15 to TRBJ1-2; D unclear. The germline V gene encodes CDR1 LNHNV and CDR2 YYDKDF (reference sequence). V dropped 0 bases and J dropped 6 bases, with 5 bases sitting between them. This CDR3 has 12 amino acids. This CDR3 is CATSRDIDGYTF. The CDR3 DNA reads as TGTGCCACCAGCAGAGATATAGATGGCTACACCTTC. The full variable domain, with the rest looked up from reference TRBV15 and TRBJ1-2, is DAMVIQNPRYQVTQFGKPVTLSCSQTLNHNVMYWYQQKSSQAPKLLFHYYDKDFNNEADTPDNFQSRRPNTSFCFLDIRSPGLGDTAMYLCATSRDIDGYTFGSGTRLTVV.

The rearrangement joins TRBV10-3 to TRBJ2-3; TRBD2 matches at 11 bases. V trimming: 9 bases; J trimming: 3 bases; junction bases outside the gene matches: 11. CDR3 length equals 16 residues. The germline V gene has CDR1 ENHRY and CDR2 SYGVKD. The CDR3 loop is CAITRASGGSTDTQYF. The DNA of the CDR3 is TGTGCCATAACCCGGGCTAGCGGGGGGTCAACAGATACGCAGTATTTT.